This TCR beta chain stems from a study of identical twins. MiXCR, applied by TCRdb to the 5' RACE reads, yields one record per CDR3 protein. The table lists under 1 million distinct CDR3 sequences, around 12% of them singletons, with around 1.5% in the top ten. The CDR3 has 15 residues. V was clipped by 6 bases and J by 8 bases, with 19 bases between them. This clonotype was seen a few times. Every one of the donors was a healthy Caucasian. The sample was also linked to a second study, of yellow fever vaccine responses in identical twins.

The receptor's source is a woman between 18 and 29 years old in good health. This sequence joins TRBV12-3 or TRBV12-4 and TRBJ2-2; no reliable D call. The sequencing input was PBMCs. The CDR3 region has the DNA TGTGCCAGCAGCCCAGTGCCAACCTTTATGGGGGAGCTGTTTTTT. This codes for CASSPVPTFMGELFF.